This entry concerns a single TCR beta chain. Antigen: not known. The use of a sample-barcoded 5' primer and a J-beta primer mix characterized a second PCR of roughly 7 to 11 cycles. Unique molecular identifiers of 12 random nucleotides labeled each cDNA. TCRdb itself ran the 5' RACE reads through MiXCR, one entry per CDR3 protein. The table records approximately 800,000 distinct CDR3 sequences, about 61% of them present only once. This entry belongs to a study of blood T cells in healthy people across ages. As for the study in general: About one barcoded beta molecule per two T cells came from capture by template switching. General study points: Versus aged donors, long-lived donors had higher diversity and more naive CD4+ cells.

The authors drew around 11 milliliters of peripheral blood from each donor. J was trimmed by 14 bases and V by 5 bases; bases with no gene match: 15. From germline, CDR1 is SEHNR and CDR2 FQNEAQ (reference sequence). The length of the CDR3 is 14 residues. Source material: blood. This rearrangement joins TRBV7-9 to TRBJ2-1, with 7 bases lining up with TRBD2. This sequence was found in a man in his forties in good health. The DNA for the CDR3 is TGTGCCAGCAGCCGCCGGGACTACTCACCAATTAAGTTCTTC. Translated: CASSRRDYSPIKFF.